This is a list of T cell receptor beta chains from one sample in a study of CD8+ T cells in alopecia areata. Produced via immunoSEQ multiplex PCR; TCRdb's table is partial and in-frame only. The sample holds some 170,000 clones, roughly 60% seen once. Sequenced here: CD4+ T cells sorted from blood, sampled at week 0. These receptors were collected from a human donor with alopecia areata. The CDR3 runs from the conserved cysteine through the conserved F or W. D genes are given only for firm matches. Part of the rows lack a size; the others show once, few, many or a class for expanded clones.

j_call d_call clone_size v_call cdr3_aa cdr3_nt
TRBJ2-7 NA NA TRBV6-5 CASSMTSSSYEQYF TGTGCCAGCAGTATGACAAGTTCCTCCTACGAGCAGTACTTC
TRBJ2-1 TRBD2 NA TRBV7-2 CASSSTSLNEQFF TGTGCCAGCAGCTCGACTAGCCTTAATGAGCAGTTCTTC
TRBJ1-5 NA once TRBV2 CASSRGRTSNQPQHF TGTGCCAGCAGTCGGGGACGGACTAGCAATCAGCCCCAGCATTTT
TRBJ1-6 NA NA TRBV2 CASGRGESPLHF TGTGCCAGCGGACGAGGGGAGTCACCCCTCCACTTT
TRBJ2-7 TRBD1 few TRBV29-1 CSVAGQEGDEQYF TGCAGCGTTGCCGGACAGGAAGGAGACGAGCAGTACTTC
TRBJ2-6 NA NA TRBV5-6 CASSWTNIAGANVLTF TGTGCCAGCAGCTGGACGAATATAGCTGGGGCCAACGTCCTGACTTTC
TRBJ2-7 NA few TRBV19 CASSIGPGPSYEQYF TGTGCCAGTAGTATAGGGCCCGGGCCTTCCTACGAGCAGTACTTC
TRBJ1-2 NA NA TRBV29-1 CSVMESYGYTF TGCAGCGTCATGGAATCCTATGGCTACACCTTC
TRBJ2-1 TRBD2 NA TRBV6-4 CASSGMRGGRNEQFF TGTGCCAGCAGTGGAATGCGGGGGGGCCGCAATGAGCAGTTCTTC
TRBJ1-2 NA NA TRBV7-2 CASSPGGGTLSGYTF TGTGCCAGCAGCCCCGGCGGGGGTACTTTGTCTGGCTACACCTTC
TRBJ2-5 TRBD2 NA TRBV18 CASSPIPSGSYQETQYF TGTGCCAGCTCACCCATACCTAGCGGATCGTACCAAGAGACCCAGTACTTC
TRBJ1-2 NA few TRBV29-1 CSGRSSDGYTF TGCAGCGGAAGATCCAGCGATGGCTACACCTTC
TRBJ1-1 NA NA TRBV7-9 CASSLTSGSEAFF TGTGCCAGCAGCTTGACGTCAGGCTCTGAAGCTTTCTTT
TRBJ1-2 NA NA TRBV29-1 CSVDSREGRGYTF TGCAGCGTTGATAGCCGGGAGGGTCGGGGCTACACCTTC
TRBJ2-1 NA NA TRBV29-1 CSVDGGKNEQFF TGCAGCGTTGATGGGGGGAAGAATGAGCAGTTCTTC
TRBJ2-2 TRBD2 NA TRBV2 CASRRLAGGSNTGELFF TGTGCCAGCAGGCGACTAGCGGGGGGCTCGAACACCGGGGAGCTGTTTTTT
TRBJ2-1 NA NA TRBV5-1 CASSLSGANIQFF TGCGCCAGCAGCTTGTCCGGGGCCAACATACAGTTCTTC
TRBJ1-2 NA NA TRBV30 CAYARTLRSSGYTF TGTGCCTATGCGCGGACCCTAAGGTCGAGTGGCTACACCTTC